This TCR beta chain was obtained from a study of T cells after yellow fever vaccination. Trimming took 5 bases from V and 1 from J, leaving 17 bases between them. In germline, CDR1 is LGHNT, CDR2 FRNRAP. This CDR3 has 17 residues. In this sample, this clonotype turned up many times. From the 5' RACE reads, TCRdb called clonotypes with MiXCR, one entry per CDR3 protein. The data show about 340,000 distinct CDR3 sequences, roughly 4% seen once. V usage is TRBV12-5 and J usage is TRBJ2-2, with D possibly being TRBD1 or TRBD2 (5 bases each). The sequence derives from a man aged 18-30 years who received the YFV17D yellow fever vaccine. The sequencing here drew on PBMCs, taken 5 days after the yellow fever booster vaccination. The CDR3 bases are TGTGCTAGTGGTCCTATCGTAGAGGGGAGGAACACCGGGGAGCTGTTTTTT. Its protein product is CASGPIVEGRNTGELFF. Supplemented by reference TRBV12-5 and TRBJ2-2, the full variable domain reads DARVTQTPRHKVTEMGQEVTMRCQPILGHNTVFWYRQTMMQGLELLAYFRNRAPLDDSGMPKDRFSAEMPDATLATLKIQPSEPRDSAVYFCASGPIVEGRNTGELFFGEGSRLTVL.